What follows are 28 T cell receptor beta chains derived from one specimen sequenced in a study of control samples from healthy donors and cancer patients. TCRdb's table, derived via immunoSEQ multiplex PCR, lists solely in-frame clones and lacks some. The data contain under 40,000 clones, 80% to 90% of them seen just once; the ten biggest clones take up 20% to 25%. The sample taken for sequencing was PBMCs. The receptors stem from a woman aged 55-70 years with lung cancer.

J is TRBJ1-4 and V is TRBV7-9; D is perhaps TRBD1 (6 bases). The germline gives CDR1 SEHNR, CDR2 FQNEAQ (reference sequence). This CDR3 contains 16 residues. The germline V and J ends were trimmed by 2 bases and 6 bases, with 16 bases remaining between them. The CDR3: CASSLQGGAADEKLFF. Here the CDR3 DNA reads TGTGCCAGCAGCTTACAAGGGGGAGCGGCCGATGAAAAACTGTTTTTT.

Turning to this clone: At the DNA level, this CDR3 is encoded by other sequences in the same sample as well. The chain combines TRBV19 with TRBJ1-3; D may be TRBD1 (6 bases). CDR3 size: 14 residues. Germline assignment: CDR1 LNHDA and CDR2 SQIVND (reference sequence). V gave up 9 bases and J gave up 3 bases, with 15 bases separating them. The CDR3 loop is CASSMGTSGNTIYF. The CDR3 coding sequence is TGTGCCAGCTCCATGGGGACAAGTGGAAACACCATATATTTT.

The chain uses TRBV7-6 and TRBJ1-1, with D unresolved. Germline CDR1 and CDR2: SGHVS and FNYEAQ. The V gene lost 2 bases and the J gene lost 5 bases, with 9 bases spanning the gap. The CDR3 spans 13 residues. CDR3 sequence reads: CASSLQGLTEAFF. The CDR3 DNA follows: TGTGCCAGCAGCTTACAAGGCCTAACTGAAGCTTTCTTT. Together with reference TRBV7-6 and TRBJ1-1, the CDR3 gives the full variable domain: GAGVSQSPRYKVTKRGQDVALRCDPISGHVSLYWYRQALGQGPEFLTYFNYEAQQDKSGLPNDRFSAERPEGSISTLTIQRTEQRDSAMYRCASSLQGLTEAFFGQGTRLTVV.

The CDR3 DNA reads TGTGCCAGCAGCCAGGCTAGAGAGTACAATGAGCAGTTCTTC. Its protein product is CASSQAREYNEQFF. The V and J genes are TRBV11-3 and TRBJ2-1; no clear D gene. The CDR3 covers 14 residues. V gave up 5 bases and J gave up 4 bases, with 12 bases separating them. Germline CDR1 and CDR2: SGHNT and YENEEA.

The rearrangement links TRBV7-2 to TRBJ1-2; a weak D match, TRBD1 (5 bases). In germline, CDR1 is SGHTA, CDR2 FQGNSA. V gave up 2 bases and J gave up 5 bases, with 12 bases separating them. This CDR3 contains 14 residues. CDR3 region: CASSLIGTRYGYTF. CDR3 bases: TGTGCCAGCAGCTTAATAGGGACTCGGTATGGCTACACCTTC.

The chain couples TRBV3-1 (or the pseudogene TRBV3-2) to TRBJ2-3; D possibly corresponds to TRBD2 (6 bases). Deletions cut 3 bases from V and 2 bases from J, with 12 bases between. CDR1 is LGHDT and CDR2 is YNNKEL in the germline V gene (reference sequence). The CDR3 is 15 residues long. In nucleotides, the CDR3 is TGTGCCAGCAGCCAGGGGGGACTTTTCACAGATACGCAGTATTTT. It translates to CASSQGGLFTDTQYF.

This clone is a singleton in its sample. The rearrangement joins TRBV5-1 to TRBJ1-2, with 8 bases lining up with TRBD1. The CDR3 has 15 amino acids. V dropped 4 bases and J dropped 8; count of bases not matched to a gene: 13. The germline V gene encodes CDR1 SGHRS and CDR2 YFSETQ. As DNA, the CDR3 is TGCGCCAGCAGCCCACGAGAAACAGGGGGTTGGGGCTACACCTTC. This translates into CASSPRETGGWGYTF.

The chain carries TRBV27 and TRBJ1-4, with 7 bases that match TRBD1. The V and J ends lost 2 bases and 7 bases, in that order; junction bases with no gene match: 10. This CDR3 has 16 residues. CDR1 MNHEY and CDR2 SMNVEV come from the germline V gene (reference sequence). DNA of the CDR3: TGTGCCAGCAGTTTAAAAGGAGCAGGGGGGACTGAAAAACTGTTTTTT. The encoded protein is CASSLKGAGGTEKLFF.

The chain combines TRBV9 with TRBJ1-5; no reliable D call. The CDR3 is 15 amino acids. The V gene lost 0 bases and the J gene lost 1 base, with 8 bases spanning the gap. Germline assignment: CDR1 SGDLS and CDR2 YYNGEE. This CDR3 reads CASSVAPNSNQPQHF. Written as DNA, the CDR3 is TGTGCCAGCAGCGTAGCTCCGAACAGCAATCAGCCCCAGCATTTT.

V and J are TRBV7-9 and TRBJ2-3; the match to TRBD2 covers 8 bases. The V and J ends lost 5 bases and 4 bases, in that order; junction bases with no gene match: 8. Germline lookup yields CDR1 SEHNR and CDR2 FQNEAQ (reference sequence). The CDR3 is 15 amino acids. The CDR3: CASSPRAGVADTQYF. In DNA, the CDR3 is TGTGCCAGCAGCCCCCGAGCGGGGGTTGCAGATACGCAGTATTTT.

The chain has TRBV19 and TRBJ1-4; 8 bases fit TRBD1. This CDR3 spans 16 amino acids. Germline lookup yields CDR1 LNHDA and CDR2 SQIVND (reference sequence). V dropped 4 bases and J dropped 6; count of bases not matched to a gene: 10. In DNA form, the CDR3 reads TGTGCCAGTAGTACCGGTATTGGACAGGGTCATGAAAAACTGTTTTTT. Residues: CASSTGIGQGHEKLFF.

The rearrangement links TRBV2 to TRBJ1-5; D uncertain. V lost 9 bases and J lost 0, with 12 bases in between. There are 14 residues in the CDR3. Germline lookup yields CDR1 SNHLY and CDR2 FYNNEI. The CDR3 protein is CASTGSISNQPQHF. The CDR3 nucleotides read TGTGCCAGTACGGGTTCCATTAGCAATCAGCCCCAGCATTTT. The full variable domain, its missing parts supplied by reference TRBV2 and TRBJ1-5, is EPEVTQTPSHQVTQMGQEVILRCVPISNHLYFYWYRQILGQKVEFLVSFYNNEISEKSEIFDDQFSVERPDGSNFTLKIRSTKLEDSAMYFCASTGSISNQPQHFGDGTRLSIL.

V gene TRBV11-2 combines with J gene TRBJ1-3, with D tentatively TRBD1 (5 bases). This CDR3 has 15 residues. Trimming left V 5 bases short and J 0 bases short, with 11 bases between. Germline V gives CDR1 SGHAT, CDR2 FQNNGV. CDR3 DNA sequence: TGTGCCAGCAGCCCTCGACAGTACTCTGGAAACACCATATATTTT. This gives the protein CASSPRQYSGNTIYF.

The rearrangement links TRBV29-1 to TRBJ2-3, with 14 bases that match TRBD2. Germline V gene data show CDR1 as SQVTM and CDR2 as ANQGSEA. The CDR3 covers 16 residues. The V gene end was trimmed by 5 bases and the J gene end by 6 bases; junction bases not matched to a gene: 10. The CDR3: CSVTGTSGGPSDTQYF. CDR3 bases: TGCAGCGTTACCGGGACTAGCGGGGGACCATCCGATACGCAGTATTTT.

The table lists this clone with a few counts. V and J are TRBV6-1 and TRBJ1-5; no clear D gene. V lost 4 bases, J lost 2 bases, and 15 bases lay in between. The CDR3 has 16 amino acids. Germline V gives CDR1 MNHNS, CDR2 SASEGT. CDR3 in amino acids: CASSAQPINGNQPQHF. In nucleotides, the CDR3 is TGTGCCAGCAGTGCGCAACCGATCAACGGCAATCAGCCCCAGCATTTT.

The chain links TRBV18 to TRBJ1-3; maybe TRBD1 (5 bases). The germline V and J ends were trimmed by 0 bases and 0 bases, with 9 bases remaining between them. This CDR3 is built from 16 residues. CDR1 is KGHSH and CDR2 is LQKENI in the germline V gene. The DNA of the CDR3 is TGTGCCAGCTCACCACCCGGCAGGGACTCTGGAAACACCATATATTTT. This gives the protein CASSPPGRDSGNTIYF.

V usage is TRBV19 and J usage is TRBJ1-5; D is uncertain. V lost 8 bases and J 4 bases, leaving 15 bases between the germline ends. This CDR3 region has 14 residues. From germline, CDR1 is LNHDA and CDR2 SQIVND (reference sequence). CDR3 nucleotide sequence: TGTGCCAGTTCCGATTTCGGCCCAAATCAGCCCCAGCATTTT. Amino acids: CASSDFGPNQPQHF. Supplemented by reference TRBV19 and TRBJ1-5, the full variable domain reads DGGITQSPKYLFRKEGQNVTLSCEQNLNHDAMYWYRQDPGQGLRLIYYSQIVNDFQKGDIAEGYSVSREKKESFPLTVTSAQKNPTAFYLCASSDFGPNQPQHFGDGTRLSIL.

The chain links TRBV3-1 (or the pseudogene TRBV3-2) to TRBJ2-1; tentatively, D is TRBD2 (5 bases). CDR1 is LGHDT, CDR2 YNNKEL, per germline (reference sequence). V was trimmed by 1 base and J by 2 bases, leaving 12 bases between them. This CDR3 comprises 16 residues. CDR3 in amino acids: CASSQAGSGTYNEQFF. In DNA, the CDR3 is TGTGCCAGCAGCCAAGCGGGCAGCGGCACCTACAATGAGCAGTTCTTC.

The rearrangement joins TRBV6-5 to TRBJ1-2; 8 bases agree with TRBD1. Germline V lookup: CDR1 MNHEY, CDR2 SVGAGI. V was clipped by 6 bases and J by 8 bases; unmatched bases: 5. The CDR3 totals 12 residues. Here the CDR3 reads CASRLTGDGYTF. CDR3 bases: TGTGCCAGCAGACTGACAGGGGACGGCTACACCTTC.

The chain couples TRBV29-1 to TRBJ1-5; tentative D call: TRBD1 (6 bases). V lost 4 bases and J lost 6, with 13 bases in between. Germline V gene data show CDR1 as SQVTM and CDR2 as ANQGSEA. The CDR3 spans 13 residues. CDR3 sequence: CSVAGGRGQPQHF. The CDR3 DNA reads as TGCAGCGTTGCCGGGGGCAGGGGTCAGCCCCAGCATTTT.

A single count supports this clone. The V and J genes are TRBV5-4 and TRBJ2-3; D call uncertain. V gave up 5 bases and J gave up 0 bases, with 4 bases separating them. Germline V CDR1 and CDR2: SGHNT, YYREEE (reference sequence). CDR3 length equals 12 residues. This CDR3 is CASSRSTDTQYF. The DNA of the CDR3 is TGTGCCAGCAGTCGGAGCACAGATACGCAGTATTTT.

This chain links TRBV6-4 with TRBJ1-4, with 8 bases aligning to TRBD1. V dropped 10 bases and J dropped 6; count of bases not matched to a gene: 10. This CDR3 is built from 14 residues. Germline CDR1 MRHNA, CDR2 SNTAGT. CDR3 nucleotide sequence: TGTGCCACCAATGAGGACAGGGTGGATGAAAAACTGTTTTTT. Translated: CATNEDRVDEKLFF.

The J gene is TRBJ2-1, the V gene TRBV7-3, with 7 bases fitting TRBD2. Germline V lookup: CDR1 SGHTA, CDR2 FQGTGA. Unmatched junction bases numbered 5, after V lost 5 bases and J lost 4 bases. CDR3 size: 14 residues. The CDR3 loop is CASSRASGYNEQFF. The CDR3, as DNA: TGTGCCAGCAGCAGGGCTAGCGGATACAATGAGCAGTTCTTC. The variable domain in full, completed from reference TRBV7-3 and TRBJ2-1, reads GAGVSQTPSNKVTEKGKYVELRCDPISGHTALYWYRQSLGQGPEFLIYFQGTGAADDSGLPNDRFFAVRPEGSVSTLKIQRTERGDSAVYLCASSRASGYNEQFFGPGTRLTVL.

The CDR3 region has the DNA TGCAGTGCTAGTACCGGGACCACCGGGGACGCTTTCTTT. Translating gives CSASTGTTGDAFF. The rearrangement joins TRBV20-1 to TRBJ1-1; TRBD1 might be the D (5 bases). Germline V CDR1 and CDR2: DFQATT, SNEGSKA (reference sequence). CDR3 length equals 13 residues. Trimming pared 3 bases from V and 11 bases from J, leaving 19 bases between.

The chain carries TRBV7-9 and TRBJ2-7; 12 bases match TRBD2. The trim removed 6 bases at V and 3 bases at J, leaving 6 bases unmatched. The CDR3 spans 15 residues. CDR1 is SEHNR, CDR2 FQNEAQ, per germline (reference sequence). The CDR3 spells CASRSGLAGSYEQYF. DNA for the CDR3: TGTGCCAGCAGGTCCGGACTAGCGGGAAGCTACGAGCAGTACTTC.

This clone was observed once. The chain recombines TRBV13 with TRBJ1-4, with D perhaps matching TRBD1 (6 bases). The germline V gene encodes CDR1 PRHDT and CDR2 FYEKMQ (reference sequence). This CDR3 region has 17 residues. With 3 bases removed from V and 3 bases from J, the gap between germline ends came to 17 bases. CDR3 nucleotide sequence: TGTGCCAGCAGCTTTTCGTCAGGGGAGGAGGCTAATGAAAAACTGTTTTTT. Residues: CASSFSSGEEANEKLFF.

The chain joins TRBV24-1 to TRBJ2-1; D unclear. The CDR3 sequence is 12 residues long. V lost 1 base to trimming and J lost 8 bases, with 5 bases between them. Per the germline V gene, CDR1 is KGHDR and CDR2 is SFDVKD. CDR3 nucleotide sequence: TGTGCCACCAGTGATTTTAGGGATGAGCAGTTCTTC. This codes for CATSDFRDEQFF.

The chain recombines TRBV3-1 (or the pseudogene TRBV3-2) with TRBJ1-4; D gene uncertain. Trimming left V 4 bases short and J 7 bases short, with 13 bases between. Germline CDR1 LGHDT, CDR2 YNNKEL (reference sequence). The CDR3 has 14 residues. CDR3 loop: CASSPPVGTEKLFF. For the CDR3, the DNA is TGTGCCAGCAGCCCTCCGGTGGGCACTGAAAAACTGTTTTTT.